The rows below give T cell receptor beta chains drawn from one sample of a study of shared clonotypes between healthy human individuals. The protocol was immunoSEQ multiplex PCR, while the TCRdb copy is restricted to in-frame clones and leaves out a portion. This sample yields hundreds of thousands of clones, of which about 95% are seen a single time; approximately 0.12% belongs to the top ten. Sequencing used naive CD8+ T cells sorted from blood. These TCRs come from a woman aged 25 to 39 in good health. The CDR3 runs from the conserved cysteine through the conserved F or W. Fields, in order: J gene, D gene, clone size, V gene, CDR3 DNA, CDR3 protein. A D gene is named only where the DNA matches it firmly. Size values are once, few and many counts, or a class for expanded clones, and some rows have none.

J: TRBJ2-1
D: .
size: .
V: TRBV11-2
DNA: TGTGCCAGCAGCTTAGAGTTAGGAGGGGTCGGAAGTAGCGGCAATGAGCAGTTCTTC
CDR3: CASSLELGGVGSSGNEQFF

J: TRBJ2-3
D: .
size: once
V: TRBV6-5
DNA: TGTGCCAGCAGTTACATGGGGGTCGATACGCAGTATTTT
CDR3: CASSYMGVDTQYF

J: TRBJ2-5
D: .
size: .
V: TRBV5-6
DNA: TGTGCCAGCAGCGTGGGACTGTCCCAAGAGACCCAGTACTTC
CDR3: CASSVGLSQETQYF

J: TRBJ2-1
D: TRBD2
size: .
V: TRBV30
DNA: TGTGCCTGGAGTCTAGGGACTAGCGCTGAGCAGTTCTTC
CDR3: CAWSLGTSAEQFF

J: TRBJ2-7
D: .
size: .
V: TRBV7-8
DNA: TGTGCCAGCAGCTTAGTTACAGGAGAACGCTACGAGCAGTACTTC
CDR3: CASSLVTGERYEQYF

J: TRBJ1-2
D: .
size: .
V: TRBV15
DNA: TGTGCCACCAGCCCCACAGGGACGAACTATGGCTACACCTTC
CDR3: CATSPTGTNYGYTF

J: TRBJ2-7
D: .
size: .
V: TRBV7-6
DNA: TGTGCCAGCAGCTTAGCGCCGGCTAGCACAACCTACGAGCAGTACTTC
CDR3: CASSLAPASTTYEQYF

J: TRBJ2-5
D: TRBD1
size: .
V: TRBV11-2
DNA: TGTGCCAGCAGCGTAGGAACAGGGGGTTGGGAGACCCAGTACTTC
CDR3: CASSVGTGGWETQYF

J: TRBJ1-4
D: TRBD1
size: .
V: TRBV6-5
DNA: TGTGCCAGCAGTTACGCTGGGACAGGGGGTGAAAAACTGTTTTTT
CDR3: CASSYAGTGGEKLFF

J: TRBJ2-7
D: TRBD2
size: .
V: TRBV4-2
DNA: TGTGCCAGCAGCCCCTCCATGACTAGCGGGGCCTACGAGCAGTACTTC
CDR3: CASSPSMTSGAYEQYF

J: TRBJ1-4
D: .
size: .
V: TRBV29-1
DNA: TGCAGCGTGGCTACAACAGGGACGACTAATGAAAAACTGTTTTTT
CDR3: CSVATTGTTNEKLFF

J: TRBJ2-6
D: TRBD2
size: .
V: TRBV5-5
DNA: TGTGCCAGCAGCGCCGTAGGGGTAGCGGGAGGGGCCAACGTCCTGACTTTC
CDR3: CASSAVGVAGGANVLTF

J: TRBJ2-5
D: .
size: .
V: TRBV2
DNA: TGTGCCAGCAGTCCCTCTACTGTAACCCAGTACTTC
CDR3: CASSPSTVTQYF

J: TRBJ2-3
D: TRBD2
size: once
V: TRBV6-1
DNA: TGTGCCAGCAGTGAATTCGGGACTAGCGGTAGCACAGATACGCAGTATTTT
CDR3: CASSEFGTSGSTDTQYF

J: TRBJ2-7
D: .
size: .
V: TRBV7-9
DNA: TGTGCCATAGGCCGGGAGTTAAACGAGCAGTACTTC
CDR3: CAIGRELNEQYF

J: TRBJ2-5
D: .
size: .
V: TRBV5-4
DNA: TGTGCCAGCAGCTTGGAGGCGCAAGAGACCCAGTACTTC
CDR3: CASSLEAQETQYF

J: TRBJ1-2
D: .
size: .
V: TRBV4-1
DNA: TGCGCCAGCAGCCAAGGAACAGGGAGTTATGGCTACACCTTC
CDR3: CASSQGTGSYGYTF

J: TRBJ2-2
D: .
size: .
V: TRBV5-6
DNA: TGTGCCAGCAGCGAGGGTTTCGGAGACGCCGGGGAGCTGTTTTTT
CDR3: CASSEGFGDAGELFF

J: TRBJ1-3
D: .
size: .
V: TRBV4-1
DNA: TGCGCCAGCAGCCCAAAGCCCCCTAAGCCTTTATATTTT
CDR3: CASSPKPPKPLYF

J: TRBJ2-7
D: .
size: .
V: TRBV6-1
DNA: TGTGCCGCCAAGGCCAACCCCTACGAGCAGTACTTC
CDR3: CAAKANPYEQYF

J: TRBJ1-2
D: TRBD1
size: .
V: TRBV7-9
DNA: TGTGCCAGCAGCCCGGACAGGCCTGTCTATGGCTACACCTTC
CDR3: CASSPDRPVYGYTF

J: TRBJ1-4
D: .
size: .
V: TRBV28
DNA: TGTGCCTCAATGGGGCGAGAACTGTTTTTT
CDR3: CASMGRELFF

J: TRBJ1-5
D: .
size: .
V: TRBV27
DNA: TGTGCCAGCAGTTTGGGACACAAAGGTACACCCCAGCATTTT
CDR3: CASSLGHKGTPQHF

J: TRBJ2-7
D: .
size: .
V: TRBV4-1
DNA: TGCGCCAACAGCCACGGGGCCGAGGGATACGAGCAGTACTTC
CDR3: CANSHGAEGYEQYF

J: TRBJ2-7
D: .
size: .
V: TRBV4-1
DNA: TGCGCCAGCAGCCAAGGGCTAGCGTCCTACGAGCAGTACTTC
CDR3: CASSQGLASYEQYF

J: TRBJ2-1
D: .
size: .
V: TRBV6-5
DNA: TGTGCCAGCAGTCCAACCGGCTACACGTGGTTCTTC
CDR3: CASSPTGYTWFF

J: TRBJ2-3
D: .
size: .
V: TRBV30
DNA: TGTGCCTGCCAACGACGGGTAGCCCAGCGGGTGGATACGCAGTATTTT
CDR3: CACQRRVAQRVDTQYF

J: TRBJ1-1
D: .
size: .
V: TRBV4-1
DNA: TGCGCCAGCAGCCACACAGGAGACGCTGAAGCTTTCTTT
CDR3: CASSHTGDAEAFF

J: TRBJ1-2
D: .
size: once
V: TRBV27
DNA: TGTGCCAGCAGTTTCCAGGGCGCTAACTATGGCTACACCTTC
CDR3: CASSFQGANYGYTF

J: TRBJ2-3
D: TRBD2
size: .
V: TRBV6-5
DNA: TGTGCCAGCAGCCGACTAGCGGGTTTTGATACGCAGTATTTT
CDR3: CASSRLAGFDTQYF

J: TRBJ2-1
D: TRBD2
size: .
V: TRBV4-2
DNA: TGTGCCAGCAGCCAAGAAGCCACTTGGACTAGCGGGAGCTACAATGAGCAGTTCTTC
CDR3: CASSQEATWTSGSYNEQFF

J: TRBJ1-1
D: TRBD1
size: once
V: TRBV19
DNA: TGTGCCAGTAATGACAGGGGGTATACTGAAGCTTTCTTT
CDR3: CASNDRGYTEAFF

J: TRBJ1-2
D: .
size: .
V: TRBV6-1
DNA: TGTGCCAGCGGGCCCCCAAGGGGATTCGGTGGCTACACCTTC
CDR3: CASGPPRGFGGYTF

J: TRBJ1-5
D: .
size: .
V: TRBV5-5
DNA: TGTGCCAGCAGCTCTGGGAGTGAGCCCCAGCATTTT
CDR3: CASSSGSEPQHF

J: TRBJ2-7
D: .
size: .
V: TRBV5-6
DNA: TGTGCCAGCAGCTCGTACAGGGAATCCTACGAGCAGTACTTC
CDR3: CASSSYRESYEQYF

J: TRBJ2-7
D: .
size: .
V: TRBV28
DNA: TGTGCCAGCAGAAAACTTGGGAGTTACGAGCAGTACTTC
CDR3: CASRKLGSYEQYF

J: TRBJ2-7
D: .
size: .
V: TRBV6-5
DNA: TGTGCCAGCAGTACCCCGGGGGCTACCTACGAGCAGTACTTC
CDR3: CASSTPGATYEQYF

J: TRBJ1-1
D: .
size: few
V: TRBV28
DNA: TGTGCCAGGGAGAACACTGAAGCTTTCTTT
CDR3: CARENTEAFF

J: TRBJ2-7
D: .
size: .
V: TRBV28
DNA: TGTGCCAGCAGTGATTCAGGGGGGCTTAGCTCCTACGAGCAGTACTTC
CDR3: CASSDSGGLSSYEQYF

J: TRBJ2-7
D: TRBD2
size: once
V: TRBV27
DNA: TGTGCCAGCAGTTTAGGGGAGGGGTTCGAGCAGTACTTC
CDR3: CASSLGEGFEQYF

J: TRBJ2-7
D: TRBD2
size: .
V: TRBV13
DNA: TGTGCCAGCAGCTTAGGTAGCGGGAGTCACGAGCAGTACTTC
CDR3: CASSLGSGSHEQYF

J: TRBJ2-2
D: .
size: .
V: TRBV2
DNA: TGTGCCAGCAGTGCAGGGGTAGTTTACACCGGGGAGCTGTTTTTT
CDR3: CASSAGVVYTGELFF

J: TRBJ2-7
D: .
size: once
V: TRBV27
DNA: TGTGCCAGCAGTTTATCGGCAGACTCCTACGAGCAGTACTTC
CDR3: CASSLSADSYEQYF

J: TRBJ2-2
D: TRBD2
size: .
V: TRBV5-1
DNA: TGCGCCAGCAGCTGGATTGCGGGAGGGTCGTATTCCGGGGAGCTGTTTTTT
CDR3: CASSWIAGGSYSGELFF

J: TRBJ2-1
D: .
size: .
V: TRBV27
DNA: TGTGCCAGCAGTCCCCCTGACACTAATGAGCAGTTCTTC
CDR3: CASSPPDTNEQFF

J: TRBJ2-5
D: TRBD1
size: .
V: TRBV4-1
DNA: TGCGCCAGCAGCCAAGGCGTCAGGGGGCAAGAGACCCAGTACTTC
CDR3: CASSQGVRGQETQYF

J: TRBJ2-1
D: .
size: once
V: TRBV5-4
DNA: TGTGCCAGCAGCTTGTTCGGGAACTGGTACAATGAGCAGTTCTTC
CDR3: CASSLFGNWYNEQFF

J: TRBJ2-1
D: TRBD1
size: .
V: TRBV15
DNA: TGTGCCACCAGCAGAGCCGGGACAGGGCGCTACAATGAGCAGTTCTTC
CDR3: CATSRAGTGRYNEQFF

J: TRBJ2-7
D: .
size: .
V: TRBV27
DNA: TGTGCCAGCAGTTTCGGCGGCAGCTCCTACGAGCAGTACTTC
CDR3: CASSFGGSSYEQYF

J: TRBJ2-3
D: .
size: .
V: TRBV12-5
DNA: TGTGCTAGTGGTTCAGGCGGGGTCTGGCCCTCGGGCACAGATACGCAGTATTTT
CDR3: CASGSGGVWPSGTDTQYF

J: TRBJ1-5
D: .
size: .
V: TRBV6-6
DNA: TGTGCCAGCAGAGGGGACGGCAATCAGCCCCAGCATTTT
CDR3: CASRGDGNQPQHF

J: TRBJ1-2
D: .
size: few
V: TRBV10-2
DNA: TGCGCCAGCAGTGAGACCGGGGGCTACACCTTC
CDR3: CASSETGGYTF

J: TRBJ1-1
D: TRBD1
size: .
V: TRBV27
DNA: TGTGCCAGCAGGACAGGGTCCACTGAAGCTTTCTTT
CDR3: CASRTGSTEAFF

J: TRBJ2-5
D: .
size: .
V: TRBV10-1
DNA: TGCGCCAGCAGTGAGTCTGGGGGAACGGAGACCCAGTACTTC
CDR3: CASSESGGTETQYF